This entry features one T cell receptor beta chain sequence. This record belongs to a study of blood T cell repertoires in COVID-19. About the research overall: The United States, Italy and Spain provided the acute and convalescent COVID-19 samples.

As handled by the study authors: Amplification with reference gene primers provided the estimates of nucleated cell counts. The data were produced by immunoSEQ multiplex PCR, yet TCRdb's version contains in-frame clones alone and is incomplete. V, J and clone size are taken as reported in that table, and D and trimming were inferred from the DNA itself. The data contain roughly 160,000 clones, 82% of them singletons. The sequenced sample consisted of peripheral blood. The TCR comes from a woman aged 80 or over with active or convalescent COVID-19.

CDR3 nucleotides: TGCGCCAGCAGCTTGGGCCGGGGAGAAGCAACTAATGAAAAACTGTTTTTT. As protein: CASSLGRGEATNEKLFF. The V and J genes are TRBV5-1 and TRBJ1-4; D unclear. Germline V CDR1 and CDR2: SGHRS, YFSETQ. This CDR3 region has 17 residues. The V and J ends lost 0 bases and 0 bases respectively, with 12 bases between them.